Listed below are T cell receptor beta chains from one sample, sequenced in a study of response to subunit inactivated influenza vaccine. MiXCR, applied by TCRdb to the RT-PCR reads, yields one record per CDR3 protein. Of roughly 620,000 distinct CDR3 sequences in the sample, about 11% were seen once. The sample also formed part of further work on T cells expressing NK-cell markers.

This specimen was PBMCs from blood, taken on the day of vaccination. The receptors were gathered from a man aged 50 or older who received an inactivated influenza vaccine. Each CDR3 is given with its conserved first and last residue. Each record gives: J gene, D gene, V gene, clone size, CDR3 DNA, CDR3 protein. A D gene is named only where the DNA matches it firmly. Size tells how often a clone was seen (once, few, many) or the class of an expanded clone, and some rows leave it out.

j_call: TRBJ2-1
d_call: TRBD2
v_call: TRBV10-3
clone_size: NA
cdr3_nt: TGTGCCATCAGTGAGCAACTAGCGGGGGGCGTGAATGAGCAGTTCTTC
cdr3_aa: CAISEQLAGGVNEQFF

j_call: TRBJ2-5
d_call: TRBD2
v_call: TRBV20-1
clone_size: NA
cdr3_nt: TGCAGTGCTAGTCCTAGCGGGAGAGGGGAGACCCAGTACTTC
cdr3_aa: CSASPSGRGETQYF

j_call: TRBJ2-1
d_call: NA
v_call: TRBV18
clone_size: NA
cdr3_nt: TGTGCCAGCTCAGGGAATGCCCTCCAATCTTCCAATGAGCAGTTCTTC
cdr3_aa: CASSGNALQSSNEQFF

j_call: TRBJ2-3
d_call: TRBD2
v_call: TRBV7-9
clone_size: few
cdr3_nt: TGTGCCAGCAGCTTTAGCGGGAGGACCCCAGATACGCAGTATTTT
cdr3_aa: CASSFSGRTPDTQYF

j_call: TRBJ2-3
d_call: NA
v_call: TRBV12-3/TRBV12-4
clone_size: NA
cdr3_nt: TGTGCCAGCACCGTGACAGACACAGATACGCAGTATTTT
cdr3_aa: CASTVTDTDTQYF

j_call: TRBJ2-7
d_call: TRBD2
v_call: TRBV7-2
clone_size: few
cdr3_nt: TGTGCCAGCCATAGCGGGTTCCCCTACGAGCAGTACTTC
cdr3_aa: CASHSGFPYEQYF

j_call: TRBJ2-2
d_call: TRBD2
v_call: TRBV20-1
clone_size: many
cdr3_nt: TGCAGTGCTAGAAGAAGCGGGGGGAAGGCGGGGGAGCTGTTTTTT
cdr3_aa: CSARRSGGKAGELFF

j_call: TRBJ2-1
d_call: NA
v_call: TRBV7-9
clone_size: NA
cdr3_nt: TGTGCCAGCAGCTTAGAGGTTTTGCCTGAGCAGTTCTTC
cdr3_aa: CASSLEVLPEQFF

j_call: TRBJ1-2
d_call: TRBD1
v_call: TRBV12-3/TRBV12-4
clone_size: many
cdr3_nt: TGTGCCGTAGCCCGAGAAACAGGGGGCTCGAATGGCTACACCTTC
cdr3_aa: CAVARETGGSNGYTF

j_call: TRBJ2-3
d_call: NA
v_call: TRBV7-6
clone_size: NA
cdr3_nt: TGTGCCAGCAGCTCGGGACCTAGGGGCGCAGATACGCAGTATTTT
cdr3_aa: CASSSGPRGADTQYF

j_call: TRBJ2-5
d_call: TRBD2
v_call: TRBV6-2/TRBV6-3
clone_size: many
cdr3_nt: TGTGCCAGCAGTTACGGCCTAGCGGGACACCAAGAGACCCAGTACTTC
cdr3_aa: CASSYGLAGHQETQYF

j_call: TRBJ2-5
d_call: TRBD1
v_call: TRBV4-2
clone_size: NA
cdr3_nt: TGTGCCAGCAGCCAAGAGTACAGGGGGCCAGAGACCCAGTACTTC
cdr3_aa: CASSQEYRGPETQYF

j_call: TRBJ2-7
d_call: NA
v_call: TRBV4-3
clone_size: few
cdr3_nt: TGCGCCAGCAGCCAAGAGGCCGGTGGGAGCTCCTACGAGCAGTACTTC
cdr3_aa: CASSQEAGGSSYEQYF

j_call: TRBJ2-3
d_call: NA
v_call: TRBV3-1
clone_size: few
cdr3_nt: TGTGCCAGCAGCCGAGAGGGGGGCGGTTTATTCGGTACGCAGTATTTT
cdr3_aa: CASSREGGGLFGTQYF

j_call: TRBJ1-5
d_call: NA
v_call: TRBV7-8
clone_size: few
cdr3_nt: TGTGCCAGCAGCTCCCTCGGGGGGACGGGGGGGAATCAGCCCCAGCATTTT
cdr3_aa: CASSSLGGTGGNQPQHF

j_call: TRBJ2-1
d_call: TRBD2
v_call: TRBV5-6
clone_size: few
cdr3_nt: TGTGCCAGCAGCCTGCTGCTAGCGGGAGGGCCCTCGGATAATGAGCAGTTCTTC
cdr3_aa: CASSLLLAGGPSDNEQFF

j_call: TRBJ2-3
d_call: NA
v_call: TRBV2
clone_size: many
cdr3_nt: TGTGCCAGCAGTGAAGATTGGACCTTACTAATGGATACGCAGTATTTT
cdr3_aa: CASSEDWTLLMDTQYF

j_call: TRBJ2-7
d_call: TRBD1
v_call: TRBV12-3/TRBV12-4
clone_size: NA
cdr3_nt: TGTGCCAGCAGCCATGAGACAGGGGCCTACGAGCAGTACTTC
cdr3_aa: CASSHETGAYEQYF

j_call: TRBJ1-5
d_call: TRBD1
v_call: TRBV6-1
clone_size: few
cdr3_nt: TGTGCCAGCAGACCCCCCGGGACAGGGGGCAATCAGCCCCAGCATTTT
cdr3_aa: CASRPPGTGGNQPQHF

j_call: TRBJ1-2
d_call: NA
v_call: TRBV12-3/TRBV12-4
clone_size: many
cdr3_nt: TGTGCCAGCAGTTTGGGGGGGGGCGTTAGCTATGGCTACACCTTC
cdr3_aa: CASSLGGGVSYGYTF

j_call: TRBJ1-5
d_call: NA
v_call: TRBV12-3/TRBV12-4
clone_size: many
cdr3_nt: TGTGCCAGCAGTTTAGTTCCAGAGGCCAATCAGCCCCAGCATTTT
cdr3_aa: CASSLVPEANQPQHF

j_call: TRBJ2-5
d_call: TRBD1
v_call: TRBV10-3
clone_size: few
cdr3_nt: TGTGCCATCAGCCAGGGGGCGCGTCAAGAGACCCAGTACTTC
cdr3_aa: CAISQGARQETQYF

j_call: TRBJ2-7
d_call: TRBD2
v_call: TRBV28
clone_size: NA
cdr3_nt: TGTGCCAGCAGTTTACCGGGACTAGCGGCGTCCTACGAGCAGTACTTC
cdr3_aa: CASSLPGLAASYEQYF

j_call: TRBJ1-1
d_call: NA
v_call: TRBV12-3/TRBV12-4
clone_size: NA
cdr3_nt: TGTGCCAGCAGTCCCTGGACAGCTGGGGACACTGAAGCTTTCTTT
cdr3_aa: CASSPWTAGDTEAFF

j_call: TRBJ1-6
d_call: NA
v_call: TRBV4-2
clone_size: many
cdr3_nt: TGTGCCAGCAGCCAAGACAGGGGACCCCCGATAACCCTCCACTTT
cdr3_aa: CASSQDRGPPITLHF

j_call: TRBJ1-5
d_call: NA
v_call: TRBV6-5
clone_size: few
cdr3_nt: TGTGCCAGCAGTTACTCGAGACAGTTCCCCAATCAGCCCCAGCATTTT
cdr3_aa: CASSYSRQFPNQPQHF

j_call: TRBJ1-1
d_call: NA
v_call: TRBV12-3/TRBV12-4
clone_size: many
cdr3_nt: TGTGCCAGCAGTTTACAAAGGAACACTGAAGCTTTCTTT
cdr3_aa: CASSLQRNTEAFF

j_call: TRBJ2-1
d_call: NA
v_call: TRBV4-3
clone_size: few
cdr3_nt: TGCGCCAGCAGCCAAGGAGTCGTGACAGAATTCAATGAGCAGTTCTTC
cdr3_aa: CASSQGVVTEFNEQFF

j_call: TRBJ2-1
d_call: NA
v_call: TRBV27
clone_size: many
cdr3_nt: TGTGCCAGCAGTTTAAGGGGTGGGGACCCCTACAATGAGCAGTTCTTC
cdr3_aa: CASSLRGGDPYNEQFF

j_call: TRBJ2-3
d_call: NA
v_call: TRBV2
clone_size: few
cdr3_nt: TGTGCCAGCAGTGATCCGCGGAGGAGCACAGATACGCAGTATTTT
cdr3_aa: CASSDPRRSTDTQYF

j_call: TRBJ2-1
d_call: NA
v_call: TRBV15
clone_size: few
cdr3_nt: TGTGCCACGAAAGGGGCTTTTGAGCAGTTCTTC
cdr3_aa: CATKGAFEQFF

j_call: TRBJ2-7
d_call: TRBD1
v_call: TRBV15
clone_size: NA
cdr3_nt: TGTGCCACCAGCGGGACAGTTTCGGGCGAGCAGTACTTC
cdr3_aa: CATSGTVSGEQYF

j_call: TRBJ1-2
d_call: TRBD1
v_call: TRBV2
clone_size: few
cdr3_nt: TGTGCCAGCAATAGTCCCGGGACAGCTCCTTCCGGCTACACCTTC
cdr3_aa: CASNSPGTAPSGYTF

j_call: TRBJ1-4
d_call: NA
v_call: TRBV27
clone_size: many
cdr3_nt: TGTGCCAGCAGTCCCCCCTTAATCGGAAAACTGTTTTTT
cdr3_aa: CASSPPLIGKLFF

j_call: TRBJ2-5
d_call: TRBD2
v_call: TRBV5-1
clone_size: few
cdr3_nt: TGCGCCAGCAGAACCGGGACTAGCGGGGGGATGATAGAGACCCAGTACTTC
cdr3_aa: CASRTGTSGGMIETQYF

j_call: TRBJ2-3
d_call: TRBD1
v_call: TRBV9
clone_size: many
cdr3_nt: TGTGCCAGCAGCGCCAACCCGGACAGGGCGATGTCCACAGATACGCAGTATTTT
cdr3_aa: CASSANPDRAMSTDTQYF

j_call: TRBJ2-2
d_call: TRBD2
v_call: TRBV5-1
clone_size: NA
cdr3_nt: TGCGCCAGCAGCTCGACCGGAGCGGGGACGAACACCGGGGAGCTGTTTTTT
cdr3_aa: CASSSTGAGTNTGELFF

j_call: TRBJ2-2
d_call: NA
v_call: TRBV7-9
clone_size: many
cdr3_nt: TGTGCCAGCAGCCCAATGACCGTCACCGGGGAGCTGTTTTTT
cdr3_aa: CASSPMTVTGELFF

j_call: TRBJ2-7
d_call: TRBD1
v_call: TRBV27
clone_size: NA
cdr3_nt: TGTGCCAGCAGCGCCGGGACAGGGGGCCGGGAGCAGTACTTC
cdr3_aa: CASSAGTGGREQYF

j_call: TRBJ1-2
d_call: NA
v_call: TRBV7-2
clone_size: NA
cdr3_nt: TGTGCCAGCAGCTTGGGAGACAGCGGCTATGGCTACACCTTC
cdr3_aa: CASSLGDSGYGYTF

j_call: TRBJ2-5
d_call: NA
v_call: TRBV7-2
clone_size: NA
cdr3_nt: TGTGCCAGCAGCTCCATGTCCGGGACTCGGGAGACCCAGTACTTC
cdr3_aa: CASSSMSGTRETQYF

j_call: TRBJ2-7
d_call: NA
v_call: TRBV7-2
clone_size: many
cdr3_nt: TGTGCCAGCAGCTTAGATGGCGGTGGCTCCTACGAGCAGTACTTC
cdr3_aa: CASSLDGGGSYEQYF

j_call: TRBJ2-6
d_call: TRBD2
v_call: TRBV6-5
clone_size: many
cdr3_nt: TGTGCCAGCAGGTTGACTAGCGGGAGTGCTGGGGCCAACGTCCTGACTTTC
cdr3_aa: CASRLTSGSAGANVLTF

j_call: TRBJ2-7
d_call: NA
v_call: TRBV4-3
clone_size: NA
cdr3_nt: TGCGCCAGCAGCCAAGCCCTTACACTGTATCACTACGAGCAGTACTTC
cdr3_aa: CASSQALTLYHYEQYF

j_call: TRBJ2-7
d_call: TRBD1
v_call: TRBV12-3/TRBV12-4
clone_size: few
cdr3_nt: TGTGCCAGCAGTTTACAGGGGGCCGAGCAGTACTTC
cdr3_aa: CASSLQGAEQYF

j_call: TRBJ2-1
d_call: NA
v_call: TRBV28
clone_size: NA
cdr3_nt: TGTGCCAGCAGTTTAATAGGGACGGTGGATGAGCAGTTCTTC
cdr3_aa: CASSLIGTVDEQFF

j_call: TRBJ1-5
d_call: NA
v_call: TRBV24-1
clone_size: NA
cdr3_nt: TGTGCCACCAGTGATTCGGGACATTCTAGCAATCAGCCCCAGCATTTT
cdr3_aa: CATSDSGHSSNQPQHF

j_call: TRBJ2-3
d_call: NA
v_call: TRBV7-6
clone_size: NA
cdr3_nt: TGTGCCAGCAGCTTAATATTTAGCGCAGATACGCAGTATTTT
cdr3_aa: CASSLIFSADTQYF

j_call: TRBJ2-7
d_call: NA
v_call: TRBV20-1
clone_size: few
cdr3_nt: TGCAGTGCTAGAGAGTTAGCTTACGAGCAGTACTTC
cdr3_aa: CSARELAYEQYF

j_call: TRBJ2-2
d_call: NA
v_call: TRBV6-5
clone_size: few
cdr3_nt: TGTGCCAGCAGTTACGGGGCCCCTGGCGGGGAGCTGTTTTTT
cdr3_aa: CASSYGAPGGELFF

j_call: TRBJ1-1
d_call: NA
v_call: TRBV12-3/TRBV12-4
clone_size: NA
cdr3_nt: TGTGCCAGCAGTTTAGGCGGCGAGGGGTTTCAAAACACTGAAGCTTTCTTT
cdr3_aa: CASSLGGEGFQNTEAFF